Listed below are T cell receptor beta chains from one sample, sequenced in a study of cytomegalovirus exposure and HLA in healthy donors. Sequencing was performed with immunoSEQ multiplex PCR; in TCRdb, only in-frame clones are kept and a portion is missing. The sample carries around 150,000 clones, 65% to 85% recorded once. The sequenced sample consisted of PBMCs. The receptors shown here come from a woman between 40 and 50 years old in good health and CMV-seropositive. Each CDR3 is given with its conserved first and last residue. The D gene is left open where the match is weak. The size of a clone is reported for some rows only, either as once, few or many, or as a class for expanded clones.

clone size	J gene	V gene	D gene	CDR3 DNA	CDR3 protein
.	TRBJ1-5	TRBV6-8	.	TGTGCCAGCAGTTACTCCCATGGAGAGGAGGGTCAGCCCCAGCATTTT	CASSYSHGEEGQPQHF
.	TRBJ2-7	TRBV27	.	TGTGCCAGCGCTAGCGTTCCAGGGACTGTCTGGAACGAGCAGTACTTC	CASASVPGTVWNEQYF
.	TRBJ2-7	TRBV5-5	.	TGTGCCAGCAGCTTGGGGATGGGCAGTTCCTACGAGCAGTACTTC	CASSLGMGSSYEQYF
once	TRBJ1-3	TRBV5-4	.	TGTGCCAGCAGCTTGGGGGCTGCCAGGGATCGAAACACCATATATTTT	CASSLGAARDRNTIYF
.	TRBJ1-1	TRBV6-6	TRBD1	TGTGCCACCAACAGGGGCATGAACACTGAAGCTTTCTTT	CATNRGMNTEAFF
.	TRBJ1-1	TRBV5-1	.	TGCGCCAGCAGCTTGTCGTTACAGGGGAACACTGAAGCTTTCTTT	CASSLSLQGNTEAFF
.	TRBJ1-4	TRBV28	.	TGTGCCAGCAGGTCAGGGGATTTAAATGAAAAACTGTTTTTT	CASRSGDLNEKLFF
.	TRBJ1-1	TRBV28	.	TGTGCCAGCAGGCCGCTTCGGGACAAGAACACTGAAGCTTTCTTT	CASRPLRDKNTEAFF
.	TRBJ1-4	TRBV6-6	TRBD1	TGTGCCAGCAGTGACCCCGGGACAGTTAATGAAAAACTGTTTTTT	CASSDPGTVNEKLFF
once	TRBJ2-7	TRBV28	TRBD2	TGTGCCAGCAGACTAGCGGGGGATTACGAGCAGTACTTC	CASRLAGDYEQYF
.	TRBJ1-2	TRBV19	TRBD1	TGTGCCACCCGGACAGGGCTCTCCTATGGCTACACCTTC	CATRTGLSYGYTF
once	TRBJ1-3	TRBV28	.	TGTGCCAGTAACGGGGGGGTTGGACTTTCTGGAAACACCATATATTTT	CASNGGVGLSGNTIYF
.	TRBJ2-3	TRBV18	TRBD1	TGTGCCAGCCACGAGGGGGCCTCGGATACGCAGTATTTT	CASHEGASDTQYF
.	TRBJ2-3	TRBV5-4	.	TGTGCCAGCAGCTTTTGGGAGACCTACACAGATACGCAGTATTTT	CASSFWETYTDTQYF
few	TRBJ2-1	TRBV5-4	TRBD2	TGTGCCAGCAGTTCCCTAGCGGGGGGGCTAGGTGAGCAGTTCTTC	CASSSLAGGLGEQFF
few	TRBJ2-3	TRBV4-3	TRBD2	TGCGCCAGCAGCCTTAACGGACTAGCGGGGACCACAGATACGCAGTATTTT	CASSLNGLAGTTDTQYF
.	TRBJ1-5	TRBV6-5	.	TGTGCCAGCAAAGAGGGTTTGAGCAATCAGCCCCAGCATTTT	CASKEGLSNQPQHF
.	TRBJ1-6	TRBV6-5	.	TGTGCCAGCAGTTACCGGGAGGGACTCTCACCCCTCCACTTT	CASSYREGLSPLHF
.	TRBJ2-1	TRBV19	.	TGTGCCAGTAGCCTGAGTCTGAGGGCGGGTTCCTACAATGAGCAGTTCTTC	CASSLSLRAGSYNEQFF
once	TRBJ2-5	TRBV2	.	TGTGCCAGCAGTGAAGGGGCGGGCGGGCAGTACTTC	CASSEGAGGQYF
.	TRBJ2-2	TRBV2	.	TGTGCCAGCAGTGAACAGGCTTTCGTAACCGGGGAGCTGTTTTTT	CASSEQAFVTGELFF
.	TRBJ1-5	TRBV7-9	TRBD1	TGTGCCAGCAGCCGCGGACAGGATAATCAGCCCCAGCATTTT	CASSRGQDNQPQHF
once	TRBJ2-5	TRBV7-2	TRBD2	TGTGCCAGCAGCTTGGGACTAGCGGGAACGGAGACCCAGTACTTC	CASSLGLAGTETQYF
.	TRBJ2-5	TRBV7-7	TRBD2	TGTGCCAGCAGCTCCGGGAGGGGGTACCAAGAGACCCAGTACTTC	CASSSGRGYQETQYF
.	TRBJ1-1	TRBV7-9	.	TGTGCCAGCAGCGGAGTAACGAACACTGAAGCTTTCTTT	CASSGVTNTEAFF
.	TRBJ2-7	TRBV29-1	TRBD1	TGCAGCGTTGATGGGACAGGGCCTGACGAGCAGTACTTC	CSVDGTGPDEQYF
.	TRBJ1-4	TRBV5-6	.	TGTGCCAGCAGCTTGGGCCCCGGGGGGGGCAATGAAAAACTGTTTTTT	CASSLGPGGGNEKLFF
.	TRBJ2-2	TRBV9	TRBD2	TGTGCCAGCAGCGCCTCCTCTAGCGGGGGGCTTTCTGGGGAGCTGTTTTTT	CASSASSSGGLSGELFF
.	TRBJ2-3	TRBV9	.	TGTGCCAGCAGCGTAGTGCCACTCCACCCCCTTAGCAACACAGATACGCAGTATTTT	CASSVVPLHPLSNTDTQYF
.	TRBJ2-7	TRBV6-1	.	TGTGCCAGCAGCAACCTTAAAGCGGCGCTCTACGAGCAGTACTTC	CASSNLKAALYEQYF
.	TRBJ2-7	TRBV5-1	.	TGCGCCAGCAGCTTGGCCCGGGAGCAGTACTTC	CASSLAREQYF
.	TRBJ1-5	TRBV2	.	TGTGCCAGCATGGCGGGGTGGCGTCAGCCCCAGCATTTT	CASMAGWRQPQHF
.	TRBJ2-2	TRBV6-6	TRBD2	TGTGCCAGCAGCTTCCCAGCGGGGGGGCTCGGCGGGGAGCTGTTTTTT	CASSFPAGGLGGELFF
.	TRBJ1-1	TRBV4-3	TRBD1	TGCGCCAGCAGCCAATATTTATCGGGACAGGCTGAAGCTTTCTTT	CASSQYLSGQAEAFF
few	TRBJ2-7	TRBV4-3	TRBD2	TGCGCCAGCAGCCTCGGACTAGCGAGGTACGAGCAGTACTTC	CASSLGLARYEQYF
.	TRBJ2-7	TRBV6-5	.	TGTGCCAGCAGTTATTCGGGTTCCTACGAGCAGTACTTC	CASSYSGSYEQYF
.	TRBJ2-7	TRBV28	.	TGTGCCAGCAAAGCAGGGGCCTACGAGCAGTACTTC	CASKAGAYEQYF
.	TRBJ2-1	TRBV30	TRBD2	TGTGCCTGGAGTGTACTAGCGGGGGGGGGATACAATGAGCAGTTCTTC	CAWSVLAGGGYNEQFF
.	TRBJ2-7	TRBV7-2	TRBD1	TGTGCCAGCAGGGCTAGACAGGGACAGCAGTACTTC	CASRARQGQQYF
.	TRBJ2-1	TRBV27	.	TGTGCCAGCAGTCCCCGGGTCTTCGCCCGCGATGAGCAGTTCTTC	CASSPRVFARDEQFF
.	TRBJ1-4	TRBV4-3	TRBD1	TGCGCCAGCAGCGAGACAGGGAGGCCCCCTAAACTGTTTTTT	CASSETGRPPKLFF
.	TRBJ2-7	TRBV7-3	.	TGTGCCAGCAGCTTGGAACGAGGAGACGAGCAGTACTTC	CASSLERGDEQYF
.	TRBJ2-2	TRBV23-1	.	TGCGCCAGCAGTCAACCCACAACGCGGGTAACCGGGGAGCTGTTTTTT	CASSQPTTRVTGELFF
.	TRBJ2-3	TRBV20-1	.	TGCAGTGCCAGGAGCACAGATACGCAGTATTTT	CSARSTDTQYF
.	TRBJ1-5	TRBV19	.	TGTGCCAGTAGTATCTCCTTCAATCAGCCCCAGCATTTT	CASSISFNQPQHF
.	TRBJ2-5	TRBV7-9	.	TGTGCCAGCAGCTTAGTGGCGGTGGAAGAGACCCAGTACTTC	CASSLVAVEETQYF
.	TRBJ2-3	TRBV4-3	.	TGCGCCAGCAGCCAAGCGAGACAGATAACCAGCACAGATACGCAGTATTTT	CASSQARQITSTDTQYF
few	TRBJ2-1	TRBV7-2	.	TGTGCCAGCAGCTCTCGGACACCCCCAGAGCAGTTCTTC	CASSSRTPPEQFF
.	TRBJ2-2	TRBV19	.	TGTGCCAGTAGTATGGTCCTCGCAAGCGCCGGGGAGCTGTTTTTT	CASSMVLASAGELFF
few	TRBJ2-3	TRBV10-3	.	TGTGCCATCAGCGGTCGGGGGGATACGCAGTATTTT	CAISGRGDTQYF
.	TRBJ2-7	TRBV18	TRBD2	TGTGCCAGCTCACCAGGGCTAGCGGGAATCGACGAGCAGTACTTC	CASSPGLAGIDEQYF
.	TRBJ2-2	TRBV6-5	.	TGTGCCAGCAGCGCGGACAGACCTACCGGGGAGCTGTTTTTT	CASSADRPTGELFF
.	TRBJ1-2	TRBV30	.	TGTGCCTGGAGTGACCGTGGGCAAATCTATGGCTACACCTTC	CAWSDRGQIYGYTF
few	TRBJ1-1	TRBV6-5	.	TGTGCCAGCAGTTACTATCGGGGGGCTGAAGCTTTCTTT	CASSYYRGAEAFF